The 23 T cell receptor beta chains given below trace back to one sample, sequenced in a study of PD-1 blockade in classical Hodgkin lymphoma. Every patient relapsed after autologous stem cell transplantation, and brentuximab vedotin exposure varied. Generated by immunoSEQ multiplex PCR, the TCRdb table keeps only in-frame clones and is missing some. Among 40,000 to 60,000 clones, around two thirds were seen once, and the ten largest hold approximately 15%. The material was peripheral blood mononuclear cells (PBMCs), obtained before the second cycle of nivolumab. The receptors originated from a human donor with classical Hodgkin lymphoma.

There are a few counts of this clone. The J gene is TRBJ1-4, the V gene TRBV27, with D possibly matching TRBD1 (5 bases). Germline V gives CDR1 MNHEY, CDR2 SMNVEV (reference sequence). This CDR3 region has 13 residues. V was shortened by 5 bases and J by 8 bases, with 12 bases between the two germline ends. The CDR3 is CASSPSGLEKLFF. The CDR3 bases are TGTGCCAGCAGTCCCTCAGGGCTGGAAAAACTGTTTTTT. Full variable domain (missing parts from reference TRBV27 and TRBJ1-4): EAQVTQNPRYLITVTGKKLTVTCSQNMNHEYMSWYRQDPGLGLRQIYYSMNVEVTDKGDVPEGYKVSRKEKRNFPLILESPSPNQTSLYFCASSPSGLEKLFFGSGTQLSVL.

The genes are TRBV6-6 and TRBJ2-1; possible D gene TRBD2, 5 bases. From germline, CDR1 is MNHNY and CDR2 SVGAGI (reference sequence). This CDR3 is 13 amino acids long. The V end lost 5 bases, the J end lost 9 bases, and 14 bases lay between the germline ends. CDR3 sequence reads: CASSTPLAGEQFF. The CDR3 nucleotides are TGTGCCAGCAGTACCCCCCTTGCGGGTGAGCAGTTCTTC.

This clone was detected once. V and J are TRBV7-9 and TRBJ2-7; D possibly corresponds to TRBD1 (5 bases). V lost 5 bases, J lost 1 base, and 9 bases lay in between. From germline, CDR1 is SEHNR and CDR2 FQNEAQ (reference sequence). The CDR3 spans 13 residues. Here the CDR3 reads CASSQTASYEQYF. In DNA, the CDR3 is TGTGCCAGCAGCCAGACAGCTTCCTACGAGCAGTACTTC.

The chain joins TRBV28 to TRBJ2-7, with D perhaps TRBD1 or TRBD2 (5 bases each). This CDR3 contains 14 residues. Germline V gene sequence: CDR1 MDHEN, CDR2 SYDVKM. The V gene lost 11 bases and the J gene lost 1 base, with 18 bases spanning the gap. The CDR3 loop is CAVQVSATSYEQYF. The CDR3 bases are TGTGCCGTACAGGTTAGCGCCACATCCTACGAGCAGTACTTC.

The chain is built from TRBV29-1 and TRBJ2-1; either TRBD1 or TRBD2 may fit D (5 bases each). The CDR3 has 15 amino acids. Germline CDR1 is SQVTM and CDR2 is ANQGSEA. With 7 bases removed from V and 0 bases from J, the gap between germline ends came to 16 bases. CDR3 sequence (DNA): TGCAGCGCCACGGGGCTTGAGAGCTCCTACAATGAGCAGTTCTTC. As protein: CSATGLESSYNEQFF.

The chain employs TRBV6-1 and TRBJ2-5, with a tentative D call TRBD1 (5 bases). The V end was cut by 6 bases, the J end by 6 bases, with 20 bases between. CDR3 size: 15 residues. CDR1 and CDR2 (germline): MNHNS, SASEGT. The CDR3 is CASRETDRTGKTQYF. The CDR3 nucleotides read TGTGCCAGCAGGGAGACAGACCGCACCGGCAAGACCCAGTACTTC.

The J gene is TRBJ2-2, the V gene TRBV6-6; perhaps TRBD1 as D (6 bases). The CDR3 totals 14 residues. V was shortened by 6 bases and J by 3 bases, with 11 bases between the two germline ends. Germline V lookup: CDR1 MNHNY, CDR2 SVGAGI (reference sequence). This CDR3 is CASRYRVDTGELFF. The CDR3 bases are TGTGCCAGCAGATACAGGGTTGACACCGGGGAGCTGTTTTTT.

The chain joins TRBV5-1 to TRBJ1-2; 7 positions match TRBD1. The CDR3 covers 12 residues. With 2 bases clipped from V and 6 bases from J, the junction kept 1 base outside the gene matches. Per germline, CDR1 SGHRS and CDR2 YFSETQ. In DNA form, the CDR3 reads TGCGCCAGCAGCTTTACAGGGGATGGCTACACCTTC. It is translated as CASSFTGDGYTF.

This chain connects TRBV19 to TRBJ2-7, with 8 bases that match TRBD1. The CDR3 totals 17 residues. Per the germline V gene, CDR1 is LNHDA and CDR2 is SQIVND (reference sequence). The V and J ends lost 3 bases and 3 bases, in that order; junction bases with no gene match: 13. As DNA, the CDR3 is TGTGCCAGTAGTATCCGCACTCAGGGGGCCGGGAGCTACGAGCAGTACTTC. Translated: CASSIRTQGAGSYEQYF.

This chain links TRBV7-8 with TRBJ1-1; TRBD1 is a possible D gene (5 bases). The germline V gene encodes CDR1 SGHVS and CDR2 FQNEAQ. The CDR3 covers 15 residues. Trimming cost V 1 base and J 4 bases, with 13 bases left between them. The CDR3 region is CASSLVGRVATEAFF. Written as DNA, the CDR3 is TGTGCCAGCAGCTTAGTTGGCAGGGTGGCCACTGAAGCTTTCTTT.

This rearrangement joins TRBV6-5 to TRBJ1-1, with a tentative D call TRBD1 (6 bases). The CDR3 length is 13 residues. Trimming took 6 bases from V and 7 from J, leaving 15 bases between them. From germline, CDR1 is MNHEY and CDR2 SVGAGI. In nucleotides, the CDR3 is TGTGCCAGCAGGCAGCCGGGACAATTTGAAGCTTTCTTT. Translation: CASRQPGQFEAFF.

The rearrangement joins TRBV30 to TRBJ1-3; no firm D call. Germline loops: CDR1 GTSNPN, CDR2 SVGIG (reference sequence). The CDR3 has 11 residues. V was shortened by 4 bases and J by 4 bases, with 5 bases between the two germline ends. CDR3 bases: TGTGCCTGGACGTCCGGAAACACCATATATTTT. This encodes CAWTSGNTIYF.

The chain links TRBV29-1 to TRBJ1-1; no definite D call. The germline gives CDR1 SQVTM, CDR2 ANQGSEA. The CDR3 has 12 residues. Trimming pared 4 bases from V and 9 bases from J, leaving 15 bases between. CDR3 coding DNA: TGCAGCGTTGTCGCGCATCCGGGTCAAGCTTTCTTT. This gives the protein CSVVAHPGQAFF.

The chain recombines TRBV27 with TRBJ2-1, with 9 bases fitting TRBD2. The germline V gene has CDR1 MNHEY and CDR2 SMNVEV (reference sequence). The trim removed 4 bases at V and 15 bases at J, leaving 7 bases unmatched. The CDR3 extends over 12 amino acids. In nucleotides, the CDR3 is TGTGCCAGCAGTTGGACCGGGACTAGCCTGTTCTTC. Protein sequence: CASSWTGTSLFF.

This clone was seen a handful of times. The chain recombines TRBV25-1 with TRBJ2-7; 9 positions agree with TRBD1. The length of the CDR3 is 15 residues. Germline CDR1 reads MGHDK; CDR2 reads SYGVNS. With V trimmed by 6 bases and J by 6 bases, 12 bases remained unmatched. CDR3 nucleotide sequence: TGTGCCAGCAGCGATCTAACAGGGGGCCGTCCCGAGCAGTACTTC. Residues: CASSDLTGGRPEQYF.

CDR3 sequence: CASSSGTSVPDTQYF. The CDR3 region has the DNA TGTGCCAGCAGCTCCGGGACTAGCGTTCCAGATACGCAGTATTTT. V gene TRBV5-8 combines with J gene TRBJ2-3, with 10 nucleotides matching TRBD2. Per germline, CDR1 SGHTS and CDR2 YDEGEE. V shed 3 bases, J shed 4 bases, and the junction held 5 bases outside the gene matches. There are 15 residues in the CDR3.

The chain joins TRBV6-5 to TRBJ2-1, with TRBD1 matching over 9 bases. Trimming removed 4 bases from V and 3 bases from J; junction bases left unmatched: 7. This CDR3 contains 16 residues. Germline V CDR1 and CDR2: MNHEY, SVGAGI. CDR3 DNA sequence: TGTGCCAGCAGTTTCTTGGGGACAGGGAACTACAATGAGCAGTTCTTC. Translating gives CASSFLGTGNYNEQFF.

This sequence joins TRBV19 and TRBJ2-1; D might be TRBD2 (6 bases). This CDR3 comprises 16 residues. Looked up from germline, CDR1 is LNHDA and CDR2 is SQIVND (reference sequence). Trimming removed 0 bases from V and 7 bases from J, with 16 bases in between. The CDR3 sequence is CASSIDSGGRKNEQFF. CDR3 sequence (DNA): TGTGCCAGTAGTATAGATTCAGGAGGGAGGAAAAATGAGCAGTTCTTC. Full variable domain (outside the CDR3, taken from reference TRBV19 and TRBJ2-1): DGGITQSPKYLFRKEGQNVTLSCEQNLNHDAMYWYRQDPGQGLRLIYYSQIVNDFQKGDIAEGYSVSREKKESFPLTVTSAQKNPTAFYLCASSIDSGGRKNEQFFGPGTRLTVL.

This clone was observed a few times. This sequence joins TRBV5-6 and TRBJ2-7; TRBD1 is a possible D gene (6 bases). Trimming took off 4 bases at V and 7 bases at J, with 15 bases between the two ends. CDR3 length: 13 residues. The germline V gene encodes CDR1 SGHDT and CDR2 YYEEEE. The CDR3: CASSPGVAGEQYF. CDR3 bases: TGTGCCAGCAGCCCAGGGGTCGCCGGGGAGCAGTACTTC.

The CDR3 loop reads CASSLRPGSDQPQHF. In nucleotides, the CDR3 is TGTGCCAGCAGCCTCCGCCCAGGGTCGGATCAGCCCCAGCATTTT. This chain joins TRBV7-2 and TRBJ1-5, with D tentatively TRBD1 (5 bases). Trimming took off 5 bases at V and 5 bases at J, with 16 bases between the two ends. CDR1 SGHTA and CDR2 FQGNSA come from the germline V gene. CDR3 length: 15 amino acids.

This clone was found once. The gene calls are TRBV29-1 and TRBJ2-1; D may be TRBD2 (6 bases). The CDR3 sequence is 12 residues long. The V and J ends lost 5 bases and 7 bases respectively, with 12 bases between them. Looked up from germline, CDR1 is SQVTM and CDR2 is ANQGSEA. The CDR3, as DNA: TGCAGCGTTTGCTGCCTAGCGAATGAGCAGTTCTTC. Translation gives CSVCCLANEQFF.

The rearrangement links TRBV19 to TRBJ2-6, with TRBD1 matching 10 bases. V shed 7 bases, J shed 2 bases, and the junction held 11 bases outside the gene matches. The V gene's germline CDR1 is LNHDA and CDR2 SQIVND (reference sequence). This CDR3 is 18 amino acids long. The CDR3 DNA reads TGTGCCAGTACCATTCAGCCCGGGACAGGGGCTGGGGCCAACGTCCTGACTTTC. Protein product: CASTIQPGTGAGANVLTF.

This clone was found a few times. The rearrangement uses TRBV9 and TRBJ2-7, with a weak D call TRBD1 (5 bases). CDR1 and CDR2 from the germline V gene are SGDLS and YYNGEE. This CDR3 region has 14 residues. Trimming stripped 4 bases from V and 3 bases from J, with 14 bases between. The CDR3 protein is CASSPMAGNYEQYF. CDR3 nucleotide sequence: TGTGCCAGCAGCCCCATGGCAGGGAACTACGAGCAGTACTTC.